The 28 T cell receptor beta chains below all came from one sample that was sequenced in a study of CD4 T cells in relation to SARS-CoV-2 and coronaviruses. Profiled with immunoSEQ multiplex PCR; TCRdb holds only in-frame clones, not every one. The sample has about 38,000 clones, approximately 87% seen once; the top ten hold 9% to 9.5%. Sequenced: memory CD4+ T cells from PBMCs. The receptors derive from an adult with COVID-19.

The V and J genes are TRBV5-6 and TRBJ1-3; D might be TRBD1 (5 bases). Germline V gene sequence: CDR1 SGHDT, CDR2 YYEEEE. This CDR3 is built from 15 residues. Trimming removed 4 bases from V and 4 bases from J, with 15 bases in between. CDR3 nucleotide sequence: TGTGCCAGCAGCGTAGGACACCGTCCGGGAAACACCATATATTTT. Protein product: CASSVGHRPGNTIYF. The whole variable domain, remainder taken from reference TRBV5-6 and TRBJ1-3, is DAGVTQSPTHLIKTRGQQVTLRCSPKSGHDTVSWYQQALGQGPQFIFQYYEEEERQRGNFPDRFSGHQFPNYSSELNVNALLLGDSALYLCASSVGHRPGNTIYFGEGSWLTVV.

The V call is TRBV12-3 or TRBV12-4, the J call TRBJ2-7; no clear D gene. Trimming took off 5 bases at V and 7 bases at J, with 12 bases between the two ends. The length of the CDR3 is 12 residues. CDR3 in amino acids: CASSVGSREQYF. CDR3 DNA: TGTGCCAGCAGTGTAGGGTCGCGGGAGCAGTACTTC.

V usage is TRBV11-3 and J usage is TRBJ2-1; D is possibly TRBD2 (6 bases). The ends were cut back, 5 bases at V and 1 base at J, with 15 bases in the middle. This CDR3 is built from 16 residues. The germline CDR1 and CDR2 sequences are SGHNT and YENEEA. CDR3: CASSPSGGSSYNEQFF. In nucleotides, the CDR3 is TGTGCCAGCAGCCCATCCGGGGGTAGTTCCTACAATGAGCAGTTCTTC. Drawing the rest from reference TRBV11-3 and TRBJ2-1, the complete variable domain is EAGVVQSPRYKIIEKKQPVAFWCNPISGHNTLYWYLQNLGQGPELLIRYENEEAVDDSQLPKDRFSAERLKGVDSTLKIQPAELGDSAVYLCASSPSGGSSYNEQFFGPGTRLTVL.

The V and J genes are TRBV3-1 (or the pseudogene TRBV3-2) and TRBJ2-1; possibly TRBD2 for D (7 bases). This CDR3 spans 16 amino acids. Between the trimmed V and J ends, which lost 0 bases and 7 bases, there was a span of 16 bases. The V gene's germline CDR1 is LGHDT and CDR2 YNNKEL (reference sequence). The CDR3 DNA reads TGTGCCAGCAGCCAAGACGGCGGGGGCCGGGGAAATGAGCAGTTCTTC. It specifies CASSQDGGGRGNEQFF.

This clone was seen just once. The chain employs TRBV12-3 or TRBV12-4 and TRBJ1-1; 7 nucleotides align to TRBD1. Trimming at V came to 7 bases and at J to 3 bases, leaving 5 bases not matched to a gene. The CDR3 extends over 13 amino acids. CDR3 nucleotide sequence: TGTGCCAGCACCCTACAGGGGTACACTGAAGCTTTCTTT. Translation: CASTLQGYTEAFF.

The rearrangement joins TRBV5-4 to TRBJ2-5; 8 nucleotides align to TRBD2. V lost 3 bases to trimming and J lost 1 base; unmatched junction nucleotides: 5. The CDR3 consists of 15 residues. From germline, CDR1 is SGHNT and CDR2 YYREEE (reference sequence). In nucleotides, the CDR3 is TGTGCCAGCAGCTCAAGCAGCGGGAGCCAAGAGACCCAGTACTTC. It codes for CASSSSSGSQETQYF. Together with reference TRBV5-4 and TRBJ2-5, the CDR3 gives the full variable domain: ETGVTQSPTHLIKTRGQQVTLRCSSQSGHNTVSWYQQALGQGPQFIFQYYREEENGRGNFPPRFSGLQFPNYSSELNVNALELDDSALYLCASSSSSGSQETQYFGPGTRLLVL.

V and J are TRBV15 and TRBJ2-1, with no clear D. Germline-derived CDR1 and CDR2 are LNHNV and YYDKDF (reference sequence). The CDR3 extends over 13 amino acids. V was pared by 0 bases and J by 8 bases, with 8 bases between. The CDR3 protein is CATSRDAGYEQFF. The CDR3 DNA follows: TGTGCCACCAGCAGAGATGCAGGCTATGAGCAGTTCTTC.

The V call is TRBV15, the J call TRBJ2-5, with 7 positions matching TRBD1. The germline V gene has CDR1 LNHNV and CDR2 YYDKDF (reference sequence). Germline trimming cut 1 base from V and 4 bases from J; bases unmatched to any gene: 12. This CDR3 has 17 amino acids. CDR3 in amino acids: CATSRVRGKAAGETQYF. The CDR3 region has the DNA TGTGCCACCAGCAGAGTCAGGGGGAAGGCCGCCGGAGAGACCCAGTACTTC.

The chain is built from TRBV30 and TRBJ2-6, with D hard to call. CDR1 GTSNPN and CDR2 SVGIG come from the germline V gene (reference sequence). The ends were cut back, 3 bases at V and 5 bases at J, with 20 bases in the middle. The CDR3 contains 17 residues. The CDR3: CAWRKEGIRLWANVLTF. The CDR3 nucleotides are TGTGCCTGGAGAAAAGAAGGGATAAGGCTCTGGGCCAACGTCCTGACTTTC.

The rearrangement uses TRBV7-8 and TRBJ1-2; tentative D call: TRBD1 (6 bases). V lost 5 bases to trimming and J lost 3 bases, with 16 bases between them. CDR1 SGHVS and CDR2 FQNEAQ come from the germline V gene. The CDR3 spans 15 residues. CDR3 coding DNA: TGTGCCAGCAGCCAAGAACAGGGCGGAGACTATGGCTACACCTTC. Its translation: CASSQEQGGDYGYTF.

The rearrangement uses TRBV6-1 and TRBJ2-7, with 7 bases that match TRBD1. CDR3 size: 17 residues. Unmatched junction bases numbered 14, after V lost 3 bases and J lost 3 bases. Germline assignment: CDR1 MNHNS and CDR2 SASEGT. The CDR3 protein is CASSDYTGALINYEQYF. Written as DNA, the CDR3 is TGTGCCAGCAGTGATTACACAGGGGCCCTTATAAACTACGAGCAGTACTTC.

CDR3 DNA sequence: TGTGCCAGCAGCTTGACTAGCGGAGACTACAATGAGCAGTTCTTC. Translated: CASSLTSGDYNEQFF. V usage is TRBV5-4 and J usage is TRBJ2-1; 8 nucleotides agree with TRBD2. The germline V gene has CDR1 SGHNT and CDR2 YYREEE (reference sequence). The CDR3 consists of 15 residues. V shed 1 base and J 3 bases; nucleotides not matched to a gene: 3.

This clone showed up just once. This sequence joins TRBV3-1 (or the pseudogene TRBV3-2) and TRBJ2-5, with D unresolved. The CDR3 totals 16 residues. The germline V and J ends were trimmed by 1 base and 5 bases, with 17 bases remaining between them. Germline values: CDR1 LGHDT, CDR2 YNNKEL (reference sequence). The CDR3 sequence is CASSQGVKAREETQYF. Written as DNA, the CDR3 is TGTGCCAGCAGCCAAGGAGTAAAGGCCCGCGAGGAGACCCAGTACTTC.

V gene TRBV19 combines with J gene TRBJ1-5; D gene uncertain. The CDR3 length is 13 residues. Germline V lookup: CDR1 LNHDA, CDR2 SQIVND (reference sequence). The V and J ends lost 8 bases and 1 base respectively, with 9 bases between them. Here the CDR3 reads CASGRDSNQPQHF. The CDR3 coding sequence is TGTGCCAGTGGACGTGACAGCAATCAGCCCCAGCATTTT.

The chain employs TRBV5-1 and TRBJ2-1; no clear D gene. The CDR3 spans 12 residues. Trimming removed 4 bases at V and 6 bases at J, with 8 bases between. Germline CDR1 SGHRS, CDR2 YFSETQ. CDR3 in DNA: TGCGCCAGCAGCCTCCCCTCCAATGAGCAGTTCTTC. As protein: CASSLPSNEQFF.

The count of this clone is one. The chain recombines TRBV19 with TRBJ2-3; possible D gene TRBD2, 5 bases. CDR3 length: 15 residues. V lost 5 bases to trimming and J lost 2 bases, with 14 bases between them. The germline gives CDR1 LNHDA, CDR2 SQIVND (reference sequence). The CDR3 here is CASSQNGLHTDTQYF. The CDR3 coding sequence is TGTGCCAGTAGTCAAAACGGACTGCACACAGATACGCAGTATTTT.

In its sample, this clone was seen a few times. The chain is built from TRBV18 and TRBJ1-6; TRBD1 aligns across 8 bases. Per the germline V gene, CDR1 is KGHSH and CDR2 is LQKENI. J lost 8 bases, V lost 3 bases, and 6 bases had no gene match. The CDR3 runs to 15 residues. This CDR3 reads CASSPLTGAYSPLHF. Written as DNA, the CDR3 is TGTGCCAGCTCACCCCTGACAGGGGCTTATTCACCCCTCCACTTT.

The chain uses TRBV9 and TRBJ2-3; TRBD1 aligns across 8 bases. Trimming cost V 4 bases and J 4 bases; bases outside gene matches: 14. This CDR3 contains 17 residues. Germline lookup yields CDR1 SGDLS and CDR2 YYNGEE. The CDR3 DNA reads TGTGCCAGCAGCTCCCCACGACAGGGGAAGGGCCCAGATACGCAGTATTTT. This codes for CASSSPRQGKGPDTQYF. Full variable domain (missing parts from reference TRBV9 and TRBJ2-3): DSGVTQTPKHLITATGQRVTLRCSPRSGDLSVYWYQQSLDQGLQFLIQYYNGEERAKGNILERFSAQQFPDLHSELNLSSLELGDSALYFCASSSPRQGKGPDTQYFGPGTRLTVL.

The V call is TRBV2, the J call TRBJ2-7; D might be TRBD2 (7 bases). Germline V gene data show CDR1 as SNHLY and CDR2 as FYNNEI. The CDR3 extends over 12 amino acids. Trimming removed 8 bases at V and 5 bases at J, with 13 bases between. The DNA of the CDR3 is TGTGCCAGCGGGGGGGCTAGCAACGAGCAGTACTTC. The encoded protein is CASGGASNEQYF.

This clone turned up a few times. The J gene is TRBJ2-7, the V gene TRBV11-3; TRBD1 might be the D (6 bases). There are 14 residues in the CDR3. Germline CDR1 is SGHNT and CDR2 is YENEEA. V gave up 5 bases and J gave up 2 bases, with 13 bases separating them. The CDR3 protein is CASSIQGKAYEQYF. The CDR3 nucleotides are TGTGCCAGCAGCATACAGGGTAAGGCCTACGAGCAGTACTTC.

J is TRBJ1-1 and V is TRBV6-5, with a tentative D call TRBD1 (5 bases). V lost 6 bases, J lost 1 base, and 9 bases lay in between. Germline V gene lookup returns CDR1 MNHEY and CDR2 SVGAGI. The CDR3 consists of 13 residues. The CDR3 sequence is CASRGTRNTEAFF. CDR3 sequence (DNA): TGTGCCAGCAGGGGGACGAGGAACACTGAAGCTTTCTTT.

The rearrangement links TRBV5-1 to TRBJ2-3; D gene unclear. CDR3 size: 16 residues. Germline CDR1 is SGHRS and CDR2 is YFSETQ. V lost 1 base to trimming and J lost 2 bases, with 14 bases between them. CDR3 in DNA: TGCGCCAGCAGCTTGACAGAACTTCGACCCACAGATACGCAGTATTTT. Its protein is CASSLTELRPTDTQYF.

This chain uses TRBV11-2 with TRBJ2-2; TRBD2 matches at 8 bases. Germline CDR1 is SGHAT and CDR2 is FQNNGV. With 1 base clipped from V and 7 bases from J, the junction kept 14 bases outside the gene matches. This CDR3 has 18 amino acids. As DNA, the CDR3 is TGTGCCAGCAGCTTAGTGGAGCGGGGGCCCTTGATCGGCGGGGAGCTGTTTTTT. It specifies CASSLVERGPLIGGELFF.

This clone occurred once. The chain couples TRBV18 to TRBJ2-3; 10 nucleotides agree with TRBD2. J gave up 2 bases and V 2 bases, and 4 bases lay outside the gene matches. Germline lookup yields CDR1 KGHSH and CDR2 LQKENI. This CDR3 is built from 16 residues. In nucleotides, the CDR3 is TGTGCCAGCTCACCAATAGCGGGGGGTCCCACAGATACGCAGTATTTT. This codes for CASSPIAGGPTDTQYF.

The genes are TRBV11-3 and TRBJ2-6, with D unresolved. This CDR3 is built from 17 residues. Trimming removed 1 base at V and 4 bases at J, with 14 bases between. The germline CDR1 and CDR2 sequences are SGHNT and YENEEA. The CDR3 spells CASSLAGRTIGANVLTF. CDR3 in DNA: TGTGCCAGCAGCTTAGCAGGACGGACGATCGGGGCCAACGTCCTGACTTTC.

The chain uses TRBV13 and TRBJ2-7, with 8 bases identical to TRBD1. The CDR3 extends over 14 amino acids. Trimming removed 5 bases from V and 5 bases from J; junction bases left unmatched: 8. Per germline, CDR1 PRHDT and CDR2 FYEKMQ (reference sequence). The CDR3 nucleotides are TGTGCCAGCAGCGACAAGGGGACAGGTAACGAGCAGTACTTC. Translating it yields CASSDKGTGNEQYF.

The chain uses TRBV11-3 and TRBJ1-1; 7 nucleotides agree with TRBD1. In germline, CDR1 is SGHNT, CDR2 YENEEA. V shed 1 base, J shed 6 bases, and the junction held 11 bases outside the gene matches. This CDR3 is built from 16 residues. The CDR3 reads CASSLGQGSGGSEAFF. The CDR3 DNA follows: TGTGCCAGCAGCTTAGGACAGGGAAGTGGTGGGTCTGAAGCTTTCTTT.

This clone came up a few times. The V and J genes are TRBV30 and TRBJ1-2; no reliable D call. Per the germline V gene, CDR1 is GTSNPN and CDR2 is SVGIG (reference sequence). Trimming removed 0 bases from V and 7 bases from J, with 15 bases in between. This CDR3 is 14 amino acids long. The CDR3 sequence: CAWSVPPRAVGYTF. CDR3 coding DNA: TGTGCCTGGAGTGTCCCGCCAAGGGCAGTTGGCTACACCTTC.